This T cell receptor (beta chain) derives from a study of CD8 T cells in Susac syndrome. Roughly 0.5 to 1 ug RNA was reverse transcribed with random hexamers. TCRdb used MiXCR to reprocess the immunoSEQ multiplex PCR reads, holding one entry per CDR3 protein. The data contain 84,000 or so distinct CDR3 sequences, approximately 95% of them singletons. A single count supports this clonotype. With 4 bases removed from V and 5 bases from J, the gap between germline ends came to 9 bases. Germline CDR1 is SGHDT and CDR2 is YYEEEE. This CDR3 region has 12 residues. This clonotype was obtained from a human donor with Susac syndrome. The genes are TRBV5-6 and TRBJ2-5, with D unresolved. Sequences were obtained from CD8+ T cells from PBMCs. The CDR3 coding sequence is TGTGCCAGCAGCCCCGCTTCGGAGACCCAGTACTTC. Protein sequence: CASSPASETQYF.